The clone carrying this T cell receptor beta chain was seen a handful of times. V lost 5 bases, J lost 5 bases, and 6 bases stayed unmatched. In germline, CDR1 is MGHDK, CDR2 SYGVNS. The CDR3 is 14 amino acids. The sample belongs to a study of T-cell reconstitution after alpha-beta-depleted transplantation in children. Unique molecular identifiers tagged the TCRbeta library. TCRdb used MiXCR to reprocess the PCR reads, holding one entry per CDR3 protein. The sample contains about 400,000 distinct CDR3 sequences, 10% to 15% of which appear only once. Specimen: PBMCs, collected from the stem cell graft. This chain links TRBV25-1 with TRBJ1-2, with 9 bases identical to TRBD1. This clonotype was obtained from a human donor who donated a stem cell graft to a child with Fanconi anemia. As DNA, the CDR3 is TGTGCCAGCAGTCGCCAGGACAGGGGATATGGCTACACCTTC. Amino acids: CASSRQDRGYGYTF.